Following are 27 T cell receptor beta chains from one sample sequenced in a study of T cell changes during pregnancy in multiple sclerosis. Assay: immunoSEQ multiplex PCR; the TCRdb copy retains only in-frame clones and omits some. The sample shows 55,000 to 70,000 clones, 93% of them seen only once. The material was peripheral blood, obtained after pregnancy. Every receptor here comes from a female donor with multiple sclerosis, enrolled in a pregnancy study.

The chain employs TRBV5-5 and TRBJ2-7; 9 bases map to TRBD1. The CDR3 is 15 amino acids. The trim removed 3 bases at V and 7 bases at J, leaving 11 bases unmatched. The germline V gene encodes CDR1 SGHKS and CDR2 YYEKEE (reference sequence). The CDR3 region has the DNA TGTGCCAGCAGCTCTCCACCGACAGGGGGTCGGGAGCAGTACTTC. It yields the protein CASSSPPTGGREQYF.

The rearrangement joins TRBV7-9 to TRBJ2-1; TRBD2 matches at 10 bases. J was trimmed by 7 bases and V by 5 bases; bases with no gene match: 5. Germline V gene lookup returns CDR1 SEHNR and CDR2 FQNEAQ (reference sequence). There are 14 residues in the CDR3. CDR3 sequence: CASSQGLALNEQFF. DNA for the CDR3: TGTGCCAGCAGCCAGGGACTAGCGTTGAATGAGCAGTTCTTC. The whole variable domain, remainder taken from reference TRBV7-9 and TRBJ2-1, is DTGVSQNPRHKITKRGQNVTFRCDPISEHNRLYWYRQTLGQGPEFLTYFQNEAQLEKSRLLSDRFSAERPKGSFSTLEIQRTEQGDSAMYLCASSQGLALNEQFFGPGTRLTVL.

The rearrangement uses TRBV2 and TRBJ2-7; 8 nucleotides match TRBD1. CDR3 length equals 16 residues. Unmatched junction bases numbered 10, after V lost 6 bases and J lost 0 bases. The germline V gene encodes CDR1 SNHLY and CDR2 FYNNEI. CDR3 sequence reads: CASRNLGQVLSYEQYF. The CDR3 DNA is TGTGCCAGCAGGAACCTGGGACAGGTTCTCTCCTACGAGCAGTACTTC.

The CDR3 DNA sequence: TGTGCCAGTAATCTTGGACTAGCGGGAGTGGAGCTGTTTTTT. Amino acids: CASNLGLAGVELFF. V is TRBV19 and J is TRBJ2-2; 13 nucleotides agree with TRBD2. V dropped 7 bases and J dropped 10; count of bases not matched to a gene: 6. The CDR3 is made up of 14 amino acids. Germline V gene lookup returns CDR1 LNHDA and CDR2 SQIVND (reference sequence). The complete variable domain, with remaining parts taken from reference TRBV19 and TRBJ2-2, reads DGGITQSPKYLFRKEGQNVTLSCEQNLNHDAMYWYRQDPGQGLRLIYYSQIVNDFQKGDIAEGYSVSREKKESFPLTVTSAQKNPTAFYLCASNLGLAGVELFFGEGSRLTVL.

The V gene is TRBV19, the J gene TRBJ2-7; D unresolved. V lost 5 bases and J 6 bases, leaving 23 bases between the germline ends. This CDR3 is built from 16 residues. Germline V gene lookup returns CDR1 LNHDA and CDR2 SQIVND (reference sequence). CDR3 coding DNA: TGTGCCAGTAGTTCCCACCCCGACTCGATTAGTGGCGAGCAGTACTTC. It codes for CASSSHPDSISGEQYF.

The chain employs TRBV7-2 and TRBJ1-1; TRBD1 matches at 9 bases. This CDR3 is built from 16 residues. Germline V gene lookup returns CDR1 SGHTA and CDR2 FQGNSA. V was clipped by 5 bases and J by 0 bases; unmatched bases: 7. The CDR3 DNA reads TGTGCCAGCAGCCCGCAGGGACAGGGACTGAACACTGAAGCTTTCTTT. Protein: CASSPQGQGLNTEAFF.

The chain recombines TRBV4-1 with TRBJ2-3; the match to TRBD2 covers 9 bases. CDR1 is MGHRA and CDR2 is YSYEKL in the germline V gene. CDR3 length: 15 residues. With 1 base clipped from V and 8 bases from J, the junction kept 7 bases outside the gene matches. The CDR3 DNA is TGCGCCAGCAGCCAAGTCGCGGGAGGGCCCGGTACGCAGTATTTT. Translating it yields CASSQVAGGPGTQYF.

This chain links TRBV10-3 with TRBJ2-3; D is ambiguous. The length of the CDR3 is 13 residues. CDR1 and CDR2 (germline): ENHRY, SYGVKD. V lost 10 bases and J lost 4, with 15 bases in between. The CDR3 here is CATWSVGPDTQYF. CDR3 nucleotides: TGTGCCACCTGGTCGGTGGGCCCAGATACGCAGTATTTT.

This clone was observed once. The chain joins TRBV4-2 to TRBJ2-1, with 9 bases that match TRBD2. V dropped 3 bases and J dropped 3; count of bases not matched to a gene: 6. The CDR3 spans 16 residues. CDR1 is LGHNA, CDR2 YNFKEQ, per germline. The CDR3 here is CASSQDGLASYNEQFF. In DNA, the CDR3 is TGTGCCAGCAGCCAGGACGGACTAGCGAGCTACAATGAGCAGTTCTTC.

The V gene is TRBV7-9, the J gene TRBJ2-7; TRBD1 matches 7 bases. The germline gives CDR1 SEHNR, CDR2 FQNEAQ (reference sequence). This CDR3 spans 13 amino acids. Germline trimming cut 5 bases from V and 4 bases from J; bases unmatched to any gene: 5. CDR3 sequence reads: CASSHRTGYEQYF. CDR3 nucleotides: TGTGCCAGCAGCCATCGGACAGGATACGAGCAGTACTTC.

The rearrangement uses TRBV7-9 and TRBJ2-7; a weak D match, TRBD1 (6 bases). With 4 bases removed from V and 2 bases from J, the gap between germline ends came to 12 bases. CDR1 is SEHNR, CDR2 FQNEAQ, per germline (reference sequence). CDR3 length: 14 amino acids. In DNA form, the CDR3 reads TGTGCCAGCAGCTCTCCGGGACACACCTACGAGCAGTACTTC. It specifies CASSSPGHTYEQYF.

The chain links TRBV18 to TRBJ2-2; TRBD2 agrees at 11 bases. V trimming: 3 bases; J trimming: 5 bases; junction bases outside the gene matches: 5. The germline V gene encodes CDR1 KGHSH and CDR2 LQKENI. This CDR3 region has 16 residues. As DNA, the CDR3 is TGTGCCAGCTCACCCCTAGCGGGAGGAGAGACCGGGGAGCTGTTTTTT. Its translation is CASSPLAGGETGELFF.

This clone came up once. The CDR3 reads CASSTTAGGSYEQYF. The CDR3 region has the DNA TGTGCCAGCTCTACCACAGCGGGAGGCTCCTACGAGCAGTACTTC. The chain joins TRBV18 to TRBJ2-7; TRBD2 matches 9 bases. This CDR3 spans 15 amino acids. From germline, CDR1 is KGHSH and CDR2 LQKENI. V shed 6 bases and J 0 bases; nucleotides not matched to a gene: 6.

In nucleotides, the CDR3 is TGTGCCAGCAGCCCCCGGACAGGCCTACGCACAGATACGCAGTATTTT. Its protein product is CASSPRTGLRTDTQYF. V usage is TRBV7-2 and J usage is TRBJ2-3; 7 nucleotides line up with TRBD1. Germline V CDR1 and CDR2: SGHTA, FQGNSA. The CDR3 runs to 16 residues. Trimming took 5 bases from V and 1 from J; bases not matched to a gene: 9.

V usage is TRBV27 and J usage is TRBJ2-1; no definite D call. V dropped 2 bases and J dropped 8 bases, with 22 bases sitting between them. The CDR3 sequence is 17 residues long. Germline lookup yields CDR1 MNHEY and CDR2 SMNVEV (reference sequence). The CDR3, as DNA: TGTGCCAGCAGTTTAAGCAAACGGGTTCGAGGATTATATGAGCAGTTCTTC. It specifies CASSLSKRVRGLYEQFF.

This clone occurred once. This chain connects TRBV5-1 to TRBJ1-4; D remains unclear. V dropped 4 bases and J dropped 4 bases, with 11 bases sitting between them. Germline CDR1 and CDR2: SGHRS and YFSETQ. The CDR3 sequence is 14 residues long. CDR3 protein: CASSPGGVNEKLFF. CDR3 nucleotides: TGCGCCAGCAGCCCGGGAGGAGTTAATGAAAAACTGTTTTTT.

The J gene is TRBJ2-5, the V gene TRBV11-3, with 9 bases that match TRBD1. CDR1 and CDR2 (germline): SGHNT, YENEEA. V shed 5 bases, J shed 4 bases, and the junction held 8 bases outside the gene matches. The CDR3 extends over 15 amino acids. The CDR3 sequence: CASSLTGQGIETQYF. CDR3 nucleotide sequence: TGTGCCAGCAGCCTCACGGGACAGGGAATAGAGACCCAGTACTTC.

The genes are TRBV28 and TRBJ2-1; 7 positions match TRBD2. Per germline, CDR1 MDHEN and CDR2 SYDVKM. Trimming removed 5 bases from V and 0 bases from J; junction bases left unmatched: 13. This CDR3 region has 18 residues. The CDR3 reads CASSLGRWERDSYNEQFF. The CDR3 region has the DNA TGTGCCAGCAGTCTAGGTCGGTGGGAGCGGGACTCCTACAATGAGCAGTTCTTC.

This chain's CDR3 is CASSLAPGFLYNEQFF. In DNA, the CDR3 is TGCGCCAGCAGCTTGGCCCCGGGATTCTTGTACAATGAGCAGTTCTTC. V is TRBV5-1 and J is TRBJ2-1, with a possible D match to TRBD2 (5 bases). Trimming shortened V by 0 bases and J by 4 bases, and 14 bases separated the two germline ends. The CDR3 is 16 residues long. Per the germline V gene, CDR1 is SGHRS and CDR2 is YFSETQ.

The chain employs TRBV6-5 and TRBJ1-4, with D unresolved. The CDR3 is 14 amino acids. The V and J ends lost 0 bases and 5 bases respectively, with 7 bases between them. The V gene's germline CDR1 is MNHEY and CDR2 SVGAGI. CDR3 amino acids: CASSYSRWNEKLFF. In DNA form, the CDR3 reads TGTGCCAGCAGTTACTCGAGATGGAATGAAAAACTGTTTTTT.

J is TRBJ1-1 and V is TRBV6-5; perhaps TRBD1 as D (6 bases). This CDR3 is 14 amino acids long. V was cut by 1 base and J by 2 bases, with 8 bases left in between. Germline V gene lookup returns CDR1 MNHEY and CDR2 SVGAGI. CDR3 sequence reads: CASSYFRGNTEAFF. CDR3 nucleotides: TGTGCCAGCAGTTACTTCAGGGGTAACACTGAAGCTTTCTTT.

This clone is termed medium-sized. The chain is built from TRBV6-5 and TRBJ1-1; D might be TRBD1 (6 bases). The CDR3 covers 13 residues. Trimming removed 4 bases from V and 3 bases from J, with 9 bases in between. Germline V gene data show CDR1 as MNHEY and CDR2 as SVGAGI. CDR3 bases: TGTGCCAGCAGTTCACAGGGAGACACTGAAGCTTTCTTT. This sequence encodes CASSSQGDTEAFF.

The CDR3 coding sequence is TGTGCCAGCTCACCAAGCACAGGGAGCTACGAGCAGTACTTC. Its translation: CASSPSTGSYEQYF. The chain uses TRBV18 and TRBJ2-7; a possible D gene is TRBD1 (6 bases). Germline CDR1 is KGHSH and CDR2 is LQKENI. This CDR3 has 14 residues. V gave up 2 bases and J gave up 3 bases, with 11 bases separating them.

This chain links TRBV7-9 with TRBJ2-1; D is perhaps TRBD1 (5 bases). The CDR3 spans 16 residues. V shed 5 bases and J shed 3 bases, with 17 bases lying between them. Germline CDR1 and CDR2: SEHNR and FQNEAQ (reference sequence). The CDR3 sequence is CASSPDLGPYYNEQFF. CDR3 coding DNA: TGTGCCAGCAGCCCAGACCTGGGGCCTTACTACAATGAGCAGTTCTTC. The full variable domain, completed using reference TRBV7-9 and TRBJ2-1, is DTGVSQNPRHKITKRGQNVTFRCDPISEHNRLYWYRQTLGQGPEFLTYFQNEAQLEKSRLLSDRFSAERPKGSFSTLEIQRTEQGDSAMYLCASSPDLGPYYNEQFFGPGTRLTVL.

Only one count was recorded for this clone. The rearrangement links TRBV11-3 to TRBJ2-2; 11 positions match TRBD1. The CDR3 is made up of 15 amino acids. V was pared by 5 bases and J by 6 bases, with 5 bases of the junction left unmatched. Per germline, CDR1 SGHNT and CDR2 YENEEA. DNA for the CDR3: TGTGCCAGCAGCCCAGGACAGGGGGCGGCCGGGGAGCTGTTTTTT. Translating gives CASSPGQGAAGELFF.

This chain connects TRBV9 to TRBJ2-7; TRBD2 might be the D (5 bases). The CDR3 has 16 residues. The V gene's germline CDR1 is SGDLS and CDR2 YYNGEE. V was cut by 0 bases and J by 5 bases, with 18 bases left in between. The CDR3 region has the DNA TGTGCCAGCAGCGTAGCGGCGGGCGCCCTTTTCCACGAGCAGTACTTC. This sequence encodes CASSVAAGALFHEQYF.

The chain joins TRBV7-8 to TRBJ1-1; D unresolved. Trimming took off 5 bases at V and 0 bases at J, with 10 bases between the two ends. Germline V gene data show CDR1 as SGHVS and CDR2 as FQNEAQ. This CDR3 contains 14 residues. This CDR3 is CASSRLSMNTEAFF. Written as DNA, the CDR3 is TGTGCCAGCAGCAGACTATCGATGAACACTGAAGCTTTCTTT.